A selection of T cell receptor beta chains follows, all from one sample in a study of regulatory T cells in long-lasting Graves disease. TCRdb re-derived calls from the multiplex PCR reads in MiXCR, one entry per CDR3 protein. The sample carries approximately 490,000 distinct CDR3 sequences, 15% to 20% recorded once. The data also belong to a second study, concerning T cells in Graves' hyperthyroidism and ophthalmopathy.

The starting material was peripheral blood mononuclear cells (PBMCs), obtained at new diagnosis, from a patient treated with antithyroid drugs. The receptors were gathered from a man between 40 and 49 years old with Graves disease. CDR3s include the opening cysteine and the closing phenylalanine or tryptophan. The D gene is left open where the match is weak. Not all rows give a size; the values are once, few, many and, for expanded clones, a class.

size	D	J	V	CDR3	DNA
-	TRBD1	TRBJ2-1	TRBV5-5	CASSVTGTANNEQFF	TGTGCCAGCAGCGTAACCGGGACAGCAAACAATGAGCAGTTCTTC
-	TRBD2	TRBJ2-1	TRBV4-2	CASRGTRGDNEQFF	TGTGCCAGCAGAGGGACTAGAGGTGACAATGAGCAGTTCTTC
-	-	TRBJ2-2	TRBV2	CASRRGVGLTPRGGELFF	TGTGCCAGCCGTCGGGGCGTGGGCCTTACCCCCCGGGGCGGGGAGCTGTTTTTT
few	-	TRBJ1-1	TRBV19	CASSIGPTRTEAFF	TGTGCCAGTAGTATAGGCCCTACCCGGACTGAAGCTTTCTTT
-	TRBD1	TRBJ2-7	TRBV6-2/TRBV6-3	CATAGTGSYEQYF	TGTGCCACGGCCGGGACAGGGAGTTACGAGCAGTACTTC
many	TRBD2	TRBJ2-5	TRBV7-6	CASSLALGLAGGPQTQYF	TGTGCCAGCAGCTTAGCTTTGGGACTAGCGGGAGGCCCGCAGACCCAGTACTTC
-	-	TRBJ2-1	TRBV29-1	CSAQASEQFF	TGCAGCGCCCAGGCTAGTGAGCAGTTCTTC
many	-	TRBJ1-1	TRBV11-3	CASSLDWRGTEAFF	TGTGCCAGCAGCTTAGATTGGCGGGGCACTGAAGCTTTCTTT
few	TRBD1	TRBJ1-1	TRBV6-1	CASSRQGTGGAFF	TGTGCCAGCAGTCGACAGGGAACAGGCGGTGCTTTCTTT
many	-	TRBJ1-1	TRBV28	CASSPLFVTEAFF	TGTGCCAGCAGTCCTTTATTTGTCACTGAAGCTTTCTTT
-	TRBD2	TRBJ2-2	TRBV7-9	CASTEREGFEQGTGELFF	TGTGCCAGCACCGAGCGGGAGGGCTTCGAACAAGGCACCGGGGAGCTGTTTTTT
many	TRBD2	TRBJ2-1	TRBV18	CASSPDASGSSEQFF	TGTGCCAGCTCACCAGATGCTAGCGGGAGTAGTGAGCAGTTCTTC
few	-	TRBJ1-1	TRBV12-3/TRBV12-4	CASRTLATEAFF	TGTGCCAGCAGAACCCTGGCCACTGAAGCTTTCTTT
many	TRBD1	TRBJ1-5	TRBV6-1	CASSRGTGGIQPQHF	TGTGCCAGCAGCCGAGGGACAGGGGGCATTCAGCCCCAGCATTTT
-	-	TRBJ1-5	TRBV29-1	CSVGRLGQPQHF	TGCAGCGTTGGGCGATTGGGTCAGCCCCAGCATTTT
many	-	TRBJ2-3	TRBV12-3/TRBV12-4	CATSPGGPGGDTQYF	TGTGCCACCTCGCCCGGGGGCCCTGGAGGCGATACGCAGTATTTT
many	-	TRBJ2-1	TRBV5-1	CASSFLAVSSYNEQFF	TGTGCCAGCAGCTTCTTAGCGGTTAGCTCCTACAATGAGCAGTTCTTC
many	-	TRBJ2-7	TRBV5-1	CASSPWNGGEQYF	TGCGCCAGCAGCCCCTGGAATGGTGGTGAGCAGTACTTC
-	TRBD1	TRBJ2-7	TRBV2	CASSTRDRVIPREQYF	TGTGCCAGCAGCACCCGGGACAGGGTTATCCCTCGTGAGCAGTACTTC
-	-	TRBJ1-2	TRBV12-3/TRBV12-4	CASSPFGGLGYTF	TGTGCCAGCAGTCCCTTCGGGGGCCTTGGCTACACCTTC
few	TRBD2	TRBJ2-3	TRBV7-8	CASSWGLAGITDTQYF	TGTGCCAGCAGCTGGGGACTAGCGGGAATCACAGATACGCAGTATTTT
many	-	TRBJ2-2	TRBV24-1	CATSDSGLANTGELFF	TGTGCCACCAGTGATTCGGGACTCGCGAACACCGGGGAGCTGTTTTTT
many	TRBD1	TRBJ2-1	TRBV19	CASSRTGSYNEQFF	TGTGCCAGCAGCCGGACAGGCTCCTACAATGAGCAGTTCTTC
-	-	TRBJ1-1	TRBV3-1	CASSGGGGTEAFF	TGTGCCAGCAGCGGGGGGGGAGGGACTGAAGCTTTCTTT
many	-	TRBJ2-7	TRBV28	CASSFLGVTYEQYF	TGTGCCAGCAGTTTCCTCGGGGTAACCTACGAGCAGTACTTC
many	-	TRBJ2-1	TRBV7-2	CASSLLGSDNEQFF	TGTGCCAGCAGCTTACTAGGGTCCGACAATGAGCAGTTCTTC
many	TRBD1	TRBJ1-6	TRBV30	CAWRTGLHSPLHF	TGTGCCTGGAGGACAGGGCTTCATTCACCCCTCCACTTT
once	-	TRBJ1-6	TRBV6-2/TRBV6-3	CASSEVGGADSPLHF	TGTGCCAGCAGTGAAGTGGGAGGGGCGGATTCACCCCTCCACTTT
few	-	TRBJ2-3	TRBV4-1	CASSRIASSTDTQYF	TGCGCCAGCAGCCGAATAGCTTCTAGCACAGATACGCAGTATTTT
-	-	TRBJ1-2	TRBV5-6	CASSSREAGVYGYTF	TGTGCCAGCAGCTCCAGGGAAGCTGGGGTTTATGGCTACACCTTC
-	-	TRBJ2-1	TRBV14	CASSQGSLAFYNEQFF	TGTGCCAGCAGCCAAGGCTCACTAGCCTTTTACAATGAGCAGTTCTTC
few	TRBD1	TRBJ2-5	TRBV10-3	CASGRTGLGETQHF	TGTGCCAGCGGAAGGACAGGGCTTGGGGAGACCCAGCACTTC
many	-	TRBJ2-7	TRBV9	CASSVRPQGDEQYF	TGTGCCAGCAGCGTTAGGCCACAGGGAGACGAGCAGTACTTC
many	-	TRBJ2-5	TRBV11-2	CASTFRPRDTQETQYF	TGTGCCAGCACCTTCCGTCCGAGGGACACCCAAGAGACCCAGTACTTC
-	TRBD1	TRBJ2-1	TRBV27	CASTTQGARVKAGDQYYNEQFF	TGTGCCAGCACCACACAGGGGGCGCGGGTAAAGGCGGGAGACCAATACTACAATGAGCAGTTCTTC
-	TRBD2	TRBJ2-5	TRBV20-1	CSASPGLAGETQYF	TGCAGTGCTAGCCCGGGACTAGCTGGTGAGACCCAGTACTTC
many	-	TRBJ2-5	TRBV30	CAWSAPTSGETQYF	TGTGCCTGGAGTGCCCCGACTAGTGGCGAGACCCAGTACTTC
-	-	TRBJ1-2	TRBV5-1	CASSPTGQPGYGYTF	TGCGCCAGCAGCCCGACCGGGCAGCCAGGGTATGGCTACACCTTC
many	TRBD1	TRBJ2-3	TRBV6-2/TRBV6-3	CASSDRVFTDTQYF	TGTGCCAGCAGTGACAGGGTATTCACAGATACGCAGTATTTT
many	-	TRBJ2-1	TRBV27	CASSSLVYNEQFF	TGTGCCAGCAGTTCACTGGTCTACAATGAGCAGTTCTTC
few	TRBD2	TRBJ2-6	TRBV24-1	CATSDPGLAGGWANVLTF	TGTGCCACCAGTGATCCGGGACTAGCGGGAGGTTGGGCCAACGTCCTGACTTTC
few	-	TRBJ2-2	TRBV7-3	CASSLSGKAGELFF	TGTGCCAGCAGCTTATCCGGGAAGGCCGGGGAGCTGTTTTTT
many	TRBD2	TRBJ2-1	TRBV27	CASSPGLGISYEQFF	TGTGCCAGCAGTCCGGGACTAGGGATCAGCTATGAGCAGTTCTTC
many	-	TRBJ2-7	TRBV7-9	CASSLQGPHEQYF	TGTGCCAGCAGCTTACAGGGTCCCCACGAGCAGTACTTC
-	-	TRBJ2-2	TRBV5-1	CASSRGGDTGELFF	TGTGCCAGCAGCCGCGGGGGCGACACCGGGGAGCTGTTTTTT
many	-	TRBJ2-5	TRBV7-7	CASSLRQSQETQYF	TGTGCTAGCAGCTTAAGGCAGTCCCAAGAGACCCAGTACTTC
few	-	TRBJ2-7	TRBV5-1	CASSPVKRERRYEQYF	TGTGCCAGCAGCCCGGTGAAACGGGAGAGGCGGTACGAGCAGTACTTC
many	-	TRBJ1-1	TRBV28	CASSLRQEGAEAFF	TGTGCCAGCAGTTTGCGGCAGGAGGGCGCTGAAGCTTTCTTT
many	-	TRBJ1-2	TRBV7-2	CASSASWGYTF	TGTGCCAGCAGCGCTTCCTGGGGCTACACCTTC
many	TRBD2	TRBJ2-7	TRBV20-1	CSAILPSGPAYEQYF	TGCAGTGCTATCCTGCCTAGCGGACCCGCCTACGAGCAGTACTTC
many	TRBD2	TRBJ2-1	TRBV6-1	CASSPRGGRENEQFF	TGTGCCAGCAGTCCCCGGGGGGGCAGGGAGAATGAGCAGTTCTTC
-	-	TRBJ1-2	TRBV19	CASSIDRRKNGYTF	TGTGCCAGTAGTATCGACAGGCGGAAAAATGGCTACACCTTC